This is a list of T cell receptor beta chains from one sample in a study of blood T cell repertoires in COVID-19. Method: immunoSEQ multiplex PCR; TCRdb's copy keeps in-frame clones and lacks some. The data hold 95,000 to 150,000 clones, with about 87% observed a single time. The source material was peripheral blood. These receptors were taken from a woman between 65 and 79 years old with acute or convalescent COVID-19. The CDR3 runs from the conserved cysteine through the conserved F or W. Fields, in order: J gene, V gene, D gene, clone size, CDR3 protein, CDR3 DNA. D genes are given only for firm matches. The listing skips clone size in some rows; elsewhere it reads once, few, many or a size class.

TRBJ1-2 | TRBV27 | TRBD1 | - | CASSLSDRRGYTF | TGTGCCAGCAGTTTATCGGACAGGAGGGGCTACACCTTC
TRBJ2-1 | TRBV6-1 | - | - | CASSERGGGSFSSYNEQFF | TGTGCCAGCAGTGAAAGGGGGGGAGGGAGCTTCAGCTCCTACAATGAGCAGTTCTTC
TRBJ2-7 | TRBV5-4 | TRBD1 | - | CASSLGRGPTYEQYF | TGTGCCAGCAGCTTGGGCAGGGGGCCCACCTACGAGCAGTACTTC
TRBJ2-3 | TRBV27 | TRBD2 | - | CASSLSPPTSGALTDTQYF | TGTGCCAGCAGTTTATCGCCTCCGACTAGCGGGGCATTAACAGATACGCAGTATTTT
TRBJ2-7 | TRBV23-1 | - | - | CASSQSEGAQEQYF | TGCGCCAGCAGTCAATCGGAGGGGGCGCAGGAGCAGTACTTC
TRBJ2-7 | TRBV12-3/TRBV12-4 | - | once | CASTDSFYEQYF | TGTGCCAGCACGGACAGTTTTTACGAGCAGTACTTC
TRBJ2-3 | TRBV5-1 | - | - | CASSLGQGLTDTQYF | TGCGCCAGCAGCTTGGGACAAGGCCTCACAGATACGCAGTATTTT
TRBJ2-3 | TRBV28 | - | - | CASSQTTNTQYF | TGTGCCAGCAGCCAGACTACCAATACGCAGTATTTT
TRBJ1-1 | TRBV6-6 | TRBD1 | - | CASSPDRNIVQNTEAFF | TGTGCCAGCAGTCCGGACAGGAACATAGTACAAAACACTGAAGCTTTCTTT
TRBJ1-4 | TRBV7-9 | TRBD1 | - | CASSPRQGGEKLFF | TGTGCCAGCAGCCCCAGACAGGGGGGAGAAAAACTGTTTTTT
TRBJ2-7 | TRBV7-2 | TRBD1 | - | CASSTYRGSYEQYF | TGTGCCAGCAGCACTTACAGGGGGTCCTACGAGCAGTACTTC
TRBJ2-3 | TRBV3-1/TRBV3-2 | TRBD1 | once | CASSQVGQGITDTQYF | TGTGCCAGCAGCCAAGTAGGACAGGGGATCACAGATACGCAGTATTTT
TRBJ2-1 | TRBV30 | - | - | CAWSVANEQFF | TGTGCCTGGAGTGTTGCGAATGAGCAGTTCTTC
TRBJ1-2 | TRBV5-4 | TRBD1 | - | CASSAGTGGGYTF | TGTGCCAGCAGCGCGGGGACAGGCGGGGGCTACACCTTC
TRBJ1-1 | TRBV28 | TRBD1 | - | CASSLPPGQGLTEAFF | TGTGCCAGCAGTCTTCCGCCGGGACAGGGGCTTACTGAAGCTTTCTTT
TRBJ2-1 | TRBV14 | TRBD2 | - | CASSQVSGGAYEQFF | TGTGCCAGCAGCCAAGTGAGCGGGGGGGCCTATGAGCAGTTCTTC
TRBJ1-6 | TRBV5-4 | TRBD1 | - | CASQGGDSPLHF | TGTGCCAGCCAGGGGGGTGATTCACCCCTCCACTTT
TRBJ1-5 | TRBV30 | - | once | CAWSSKGHPGPQHF | TGTGCCTGGAGTTCTAAGGGACACCCAGGGCCCCAGCATTTT
TRBJ2-7 | TRBV11-3 | - | - | CASSLKFGGRNEQYF | TGTGCCAGCAGCCTCAAGTTCGGGGGGCGAAACGAGCAGTACTTC
TRBJ1-5 | TRBV19 | TRBD1 | - | CATRPGQGGVRDQPQHF | TGTGCCACCAGGCCGGGACAGGGAGGTGTAAGGGATCAGCCCCAGCATTTT
TRBJ1-5 | TRBV4-1 | - | - | CASSPRTESNQPQHF | TGCGCCAGCAGCCCCCGGACAGAGAGCAATCAGCCCCAGCATTTT
TRBJ2-5 | TRBV3-1/TRBV3-2 | TRBD2 | - | CASSQAERGVETQYF | TGTGCCAGCAGCCAAGCGGAGCGGGGGGTCGAGACCCAGTACTTC
TRBJ1-1 | TRBV2 | - | - | CAGALYKGATEAFF | TGTGCCGGAGCGTTATATAAAGGGGCCACTGAAGCTTTCTTT
TRBJ1-6 | TRBV2 | TRBD1 | - | CASSEEGGQYYNSPLHF | TGTGCCAGCAGTGAAGAGGGGGGACAGTATTATAATTCACCCCTCCACTTT
TRBJ2-5 | TRBV5-4 | - | - | CASSLASEETQYF | TGTGCCAGCAGCTTGGCCTCGGAGGAGACCCAGTACTTC
TRBJ2-1 | TRBV5-4 | TRBD2 | - | CASSVAGATLNEQFF | TGTGCCAGCAGCGTAGCGGGGGCCACCTTGAATGAGCAGTTCTTC
TRBJ1-4 | TRBV9 | - | once | CASSATGWANEKLFF | TGTGCCAGCAGCGCTACAGGTTGGGCTAATGAAAAACTGTTTTTT
TRBJ1-2 | TRBV7-8 | - | - | CASSPRLGGYTF | TGTGCCAGCAGCCCCAGATTGGGCGGCTACACCTTC
TRBJ2-2 | TRBV4-2 | - | few | CASSHHSNTGELFF | TGTGCCAGCAGCCACCACTCGAACACCGGGGAGCTGTTTTTT
TRBJ1-1 | TRBV7-3 | TRBD1 | - | CASSRQGGSTEAFF | TGTGCCAGCAGCAGACAGGGGGGCAGCACTGAAGCTTTCTTT
TRBJ1-4 | TRBV6-4 | - | - | CASSRTVKLFF | TGTGCCAGCAGTCGGACTGTAAAACTGTTTTTT
TRBJ2-7 | TRBV5-4 | TRBD2 | - | CASSLSGGLVYEQYF | TGTGCCAGCAGCTTGAGCGGGGGGCTGGTATACGAGCAGTACTTC
TRBJ2-5 | TRBV7-3 | TRBD2 | - | CASSRGTREETQYF | TGTGCCAGCAGCAGAGGGACTAGAGAAGAGACCCAGTACTTC
TRBJ1-5 | TRBV27 | - | - | CASSLPLNRYQPQHF | TGTGCCAGCAGTTTACCTTTAAACAGGTACCAGCCCCAGCATTTT
TRBJ2-5 | TRBV9 | - | - | CARLLDSSQETQYF | TGTGCCAGGTTGTTAGACAGCAGTCAAGAGACCCAGTACTTC
TRBJ1-2 | TRBV18 | - | - | CASSPAAANYGYTF | TGTGCCAGCTCACCAGCGGCAGCTAACTATGGCTACACCTTC
TRBJ1-4 | TRBV3-1/TRBV3-2 | - | - | CASSLGQGEKLFF | TGTGCCAGCAGCCTGGGCCAGGGAGAAAAACTGTTTTTT
TRBJ2-1 | TRBV24-1 | TRBD1 | - | CATSVNGQGAGEQFF | TGTGCCACCAGTGTAAATGGACAGGGGGCAGGGGAGCAGTTCTTC
TRBJ2-1 | TRBV3-1/TRBV3-2 | TRBD1 | - | CASGTGTGGTSEQFF | TGTGCCAGCGGTACCGGGACAGGGGGAACAAGTGAGCAGTTCTTC
TRBJ1-3 | TRBV4-1 | TRBD1 | - | CASSQGQGVGNTIYF | TGCGCCAGCAGCCAAGGACAGGGAGTCGGAAACACCATATATTTT
TRBJ1-2 | TRBV10-3 | - | - | CAISEELGGGYTF | TGTGCCATCAGTGAAGAGCTGGGAGGTGGCTACACCTTC
TRBJ1-5 | TRBV6-4 | - | - | CASSDSRRESNQPQHF | TGTGCCAGCAGTGACTCAAGAAGGGAGAGCAATCAGCCCCAGCATTTT
TRBJ1-5 | TRBV19 | - | - | CASSIQQGRDQPQHF | TGTGCCAGTAGTATCCAACAGGGTCGGGATCAGCCCCAGCATTTT
TRBJ2-1 | TRBV7-9 | - | - | CAGSRGAPYNEQFF | TGTGCCGGAAGTCGGGGGGCCCCATACAATGAGCAGTTCTTC
TRBJ1-2 | TRBV4-1 | TRBD1 | once | CASSQGLTGGLGNYGYTF | TGCGCCAGCAGCCAGGGGCTGACAGGGGGTCTGGGTAACTATGGCTACACCTTC
TRBJ2-3 | TRBV6-2/TRBV6-3 | - | - | CASSRGIDTQYF | TGTGCCAGCAGTAGGGGTATAGATACGCAGTATTTT
TRBJ2-2 | TRBV19 | TRBD1 | - | CASSTRTGLGELFF | TGTGCCAGTAGTACAAGGACAGGGCTAGGGGAGCTGTTTTTT
TRBJ2-1 | TRBV7-9 | TRBD2 | - | CASSSMLAGGQVEQFF | TGTGCCAGCAGCTCGATGCTAGCGGGGGGGCAGGTAGAGCAGTTCTTC
TRBJ2-1 | TRBV19 | TRBD2 | - | CASRPEYRLAGVNEQFF | TGTGCCAGTCGTCCGGAGTATAGACTAGCGGGGGTCAATGAGCAGTTCTTC
TRBJ2-1 | TRBV7-7 | TRBD1 | few | CASSSGTGMYNEQFF | TGTGCTAGCAGCTCCGGGACAGGGATGTACAATGAGCAGTTCTTC
TRBJ1-1 | TRBV2 | - | once | CASTPPAASLTEAFF | TGTGCCAGCACCCCCCCGGCGGCGTCGTTGACTGAAGCTTTCTTT
TRBJ2-1 | TRBV29-1 | TRBD1 | once | CSAGQGGNEQFF | TGCAGCGCCGGACAGGGGGGCAATGAGCAGTTCTTC
TRBJ1-2 | TRBV10-3 | TRBD1 | - | CAISKSTGAPNYGYTF | TGTGCCATCAGTAAATCAACAGGGGCACCCAACTATGGCTACACCTTC
TRBJ2-4 | TRBV3-1/TRBV3-2 | TRBD1 | - | CASSHRTGRENIQYF | TGTGCCAGCAGCCACCGGACAGGGCGCGAAAACATTCAGTACTTC
TRBJ1-1 | TRBV5-4 | - | - | CASSPGDWNTEAFF | TGTGCCAGCAGCCCGGGGGATTGGAACACTGAAGCTTTCTTT
TRBJ1-2 | TRBV5-1 | TRBD1 | - | CASSGGTGKANYGYTF | TGCGCCAGCAGCGGCGGGACAGGCAAAGCTAACTATGGCTACACCTTC
TRBJ2-6 | TRBV5-1 | TRBD2 | - | CASSSGLAGAGANVLTF | TGCGCCAGCAGCTCCGGACTAGCGGGGGCGGGGGCCAACGTCCTGACTTTC
TRBJ2-5 | TRBV2 | TRBD1 | - | CASTGAERTQYF | TGTGCCAGTACAGGGGCCGAGAGGACCCAGTACTTC
TRBJ2-3 | TRBV28 | - | once | CASSLGAKTDTQYF | TGTGCCAGCAGTTTAGGGGCAAAAACAGATACGCAGTATTTT